These 20 T cell receptor beta chains came from one sample sequenced in a study of cytomegalovirus exposure and HLA in healthy donors. Measured with immunoSEQ multiplex PCR; TCRdb has only the in-frame clones, and not every one. The sample consists of 80,000 to 100,000 clones, roughly 90% of them appearing once. What was sequenced was PBMCs. These receptors all stem from a man between 18 and 35 years old in good health and CMV-seropositive.

The rearrangement joins TRBV5-1 to TRBJ2-2; 11 nucleotides agree with TRBD2. The CDR3 spans 17 residues. Germline trimming cut 0 bases from V and 4 bases from J; bases unmatched to any gene: 5. Germline-derived CDR1 and CDR2 are SGHRS and YFSETQ. As DNA, the CDR3 is TGCGCCAGCAGCTTGGCCACTAGCGGGGGCAGCACCGGGGAGCTGTTTTTT. This codes for CASSLATSGGSTGELFF.

This clone has only one observation. This sequence joins TRBV7-8 and TRBJ2-2; D might be TRBD2 (6 bases). The CDR3 loop spans 14 amino acids. The germline V gene has CDR1 SGHVS and CDR2 FQNEAQ. Trimming pared 4 bases from V and 8 bases from J, leaving 14 bases between. In DNA, the CDR3 is TGTGCCAGCAGCTCCCGCCCGGACTATGGGGAGCTGTTTTTT. Translating gives CASSSRPDYGELFF.

The rearrangement links TRBV7-9 to TRBJ2-5, with D perhaps matching TRBD1 (5 bases). CDR1 and CDR2 from the germline V gene are SEHNR and FQNEAQ (reference sequence). The V and J ends lost 0 bases and 5 bases respectively, with 13 bases between them. This CDR3 has 15 amino acids. The CDR3 protein is CASSLARRGWETQYF. The CDR3 DNA reads as TGTGCCAGCAGCTTAGCGCGAAGGGGTTGGGAGACCCAGTACTTC.

V usage is TRBV19 and J usage is TRBJ2-7; possible D gene TRBD1, 6 bases. The CDR3 spans 14 residues. Trimming left V 4 bases short and J 7 bases short, with 17 bases between. Germline CDR1 LNHDA, CDR2 SQIVND (reference sequence). The CDR3 region is CASSTRDTLGEQYF. CDR3 in DNA: TGTGCCAGTAGTACCCGGGACACCTTGGGGGAGCAGTACTTC.

The genes are TRBV4-1 and TRBJ2-5, with 13 bases matching TRBD2. The CDR3 covers 15 residues. The V and J ends lost 5 bases and 4 bases, in that order; junction bases with no gene match: 4. Germline V lookup: CDR1 MGHRA, CDR2 YSYEKL. The CDR3 DNA is TGCGCCAGCAGCTTACGGACTAGCGGGAGAGAGACCCAGTACTTC. This translates into CASSLRTSGRETQYF.

The chain uses TRBV18 and TRBJ2-7; D perhaps matches TRBD2 (6 bases). Germline loops: CDR1 KGHSH, CDR2 LQKENI. This CDR3 is 15 amino acids long. Trimming cost V 2 bases and J 0 bases, with 11 bases left between them. The CDR3: CASSPGGDLSYEQYF. For the CDR3, the DNA is TGTGCCAGCTCACCAGGCGGGGATCTCTCCTACGAGCAGTACTTC.

The chain links TRBV10-3 to TRBJ1-1, with D tentatively TRBD1 (5 bases). This CDR3 has 14 residues. V was cut by 0 bases and J by 2 bases, with 7 bases left in between. Germline V CDR1 and CDR2: ENHRY, SYGVKD. The CDR3 sequence: CAISESGGNTEAFF. In DNA, the CDR3 is TGTGCCATCAGTGAGTCGGGGGGTAACACTGAAGCTTTCTTT.

The chain couples TRBV5-1 to TRBJ2-1; TRBD1 agrees at 9 bases. The V gene's germline CDR1 is SGHRS and CDR2 YFSETQ. With V trimmed by 4 bases and J by 5 bases, 7 bases remained unmatched. The CDR3 runs 15 residues. The CDR3 sequence: CASSAKDRGNNEQFF. The DNA for the CDR3 is TGCGCCAGCAGCGCGAAGGACAGGGGAAACAATGAGCAGTTCTTC.

This clone was detected only once. The chain links TRBV7-9 to TRBJ1-1, with a possible D match to TRBD1 (5 bases). Looked up from germline, CDR1 is SEHNR and CDR2 is FQNEAQ (reference sequence). V lost 2 bases and J lost 5, with 15 bases in between. The CDR3 covers 15 residues. The CDR3 region is CASSLPSAGWTEAFF. The CDR3 bases are TGTGCCAGCAGCTTACCATCGGCAGGGTGGACTGAAGCTTTCTTT.

The rearrangement uses TRBV5-1 and TRBJ2-7; the D gene is possibly TRBD1 (6 bases). CDR1 and CDR2 from the germline V gene are SGHRS and YFSETQ. This CDR3 has 15 amino acids. V was shortened by 4 bases and J by 4 bases, with 18 bases between the two germline ends. The CDR3 DNA is TGCGCCAGCAGCCCGACAACAGGGATGGGGTACGAGCAGTACTTC. Protein sequence: CASSPTTGMGYEQYF.

The chain couples TRBV27 to TRBJ1-4; D possibly corresponds to TRBD1 (5 bases). Germline-derived CDR1 and CDR2 are MNHEY and SMNVEV (reference sequence). Trimming removed 2 bases at V and 8 bases at J, with 15 bases between. The CDR3 consists of 15 residues. Here the CDR3 DNA reads TGTGCCAGCAGTTTAAGCCAGGGAGGATGGGAAAAACTGTTTTTT. Translating gives CASSLSQGGWEKLFF.

V and J are TRBV19 and TRBJ2-2; D may be TRBD1 (6 bases). The CDR3 is made up of 14 amino acids. The V end lost 8 bases, the J end lost 1 base, and 11 bases lay between the germline ends. CDR1 is LNHDA and CDR2 is SQIVND in the germline V gene (reference sequence). The CDR3 coding sequence is TGTGCCAGTCTTGGACAGATGAACACCGGGGAGCTGTTTTTT. Protein sequence: CASLGQMNTGELFF. The entire variable domain, with the rest obtained from reference TRBV19 and TRBJ2-2, is as follows: DGGITQSPKYLFRKEGQNVTLSCEQNLNHDAMYWYRQDPGQGLRLIYYSQIVNDFQKGDIAEGYSVSREKKESFPLTVTSAQKNPTAFYLCASLGQMNTGELFFGEGSRLTVL.

The rearrangement links TRBV6-1 to TRBJ2-7, with 7 bases matching TRBD1. After removal of 7 bases from V and 4 bases from J, the junction contained 10 bases not matched to a gene. This CDR3 is 14 amino acids long. Germline-derived CDR1 and CDR2 are MNHNS and SASEGT. Written as DNA, the CDR3 is TGTGCCAGCATAACGGGACAGTGGCAGTACGAGCAGTACTTC. This translates into CASITGQWQYEQYF.

The chain has TRBV1 and TRBJ2-7; no DNA check was done on the table's D call, TRBD2. TRBV1 is a recognized pseudogene. The CDR3 consists of 17 residues. CDR3 amino acids: CTSSQAALTSGGYEQYF. The CDR3 DNA sequence: TGCACCAGCAGCCAAGCCGCTCTGACTAGCGGAGGCTACGAGCAGTACTTC.

About this clone itself: Other DNA sequences in this specimen translate into the identical CDR3. This chain links TRBV9 with TRBJ1-1; maybe TRBD1 (5 bases). The CDR3 runs to 14 residues. Germline V gene sequence: CDR1 SGDLS, CDR2 YYNGEE. V lost 0 bases and J 4 bases, leaving 10 bases between the germline ends. The CDR3 nucleotides are TGTGCCAGCAGCGTAGATGGGGGGAGCACTGAAGCTTTCTTT. Encoded protein: CASSVDGGSTEAFF.

This clone was recorded only once. The chain links TRBV23-1 to TRBJ1-1; D may be TRBD1 (5 bases). TRBV23-1 is treated as an ORF (open reading frame) with a function not yet certain. This CDR3 spans 15 amino acids. Trimming shortened V by 2 bases and J by 0 bases, and 10 bases separated the two germline ends. The CDR3 region is CASSQRQLMNTEAFF. The CDR3 DNA sequence: TGCGCCAGCAGTCAAAGACAGCTAATGAACACTGAAGCTTTCTTT.

The chain joins TRBV5-1 to TRBJ1-2; TRBD1 matches at 12 bases. The CDR3 has 18 amino acids. From germline, CDR1 is SGHRS and CDR2 YFSETQ. J was trimmed by 2 bases and V by 0 bases; bases with no gene match: 8. Here the CDR3 DNA reads TGCGCCAGCAGCTTGGTCTTCGCGGGACAGGGGGCGAACTATGGCTACACCTTC. Translating gives CASSLVFAGQGANYGYTF.

The chain joins TRBV13 to TRBJ1-1; 9 bases fit TRBD1. The CDR3 runs 15 residues. V dropped 2 bases and J dropped 11; count of bases not matched to a gene: 12. The germline V gene has CDR1 PRHDT and CDR2 FYEKMQ (reference sequence). CDR3 nucleotides: TGTGCCAGCAGCTTATGGGGACAGGGTTCTCCGTTCGCTTTCTTT. Translated, it gives CASSLWGQGSPFAFF.

The rearrangement links TRBV28 to TRBJ2-5; weak D call: TRBD2 (6 bases). The CDR3 spans 15 residues. The V gene lost 6 bases and the J gene lost 5 bases, with 19 bases spanning the gap. Germline CDR1 and CDR2: MDHEN and SYDVKM. The CDR3 nucleotides are TGTGCCAGCAGCCCCGGCTCCAGAGGAGGGGAGACCCAGTACTTC. Amino acids: CASSPGSRGGETQYF.

The chain uses TRBV18 and TRBJ1-1; D is ambiguous. The CDR3 sequence is 14 residues long. V was cut by 3 bases and J by 5 bases, with 13 bases left in between. Germline V CDR1 and CDR2: KGHSH, LQKENI. CDR3 residues: CASSPRERETEAFF. CDR3 DNA sequence: TGTGCCAGCTCACCCCGAGAGAGGGAGACTGAAGCTTTCTTT.